The source of this T cell receptor beta chain is a study of blood T cell repertoires in COVID-19. Study as a whole: Donors in the United States, Italy and Spain gave samples during acute or convalescent COVID-19. Sample material is recorded as cDNA or gDNA derived from T cells, B-cell-depleted T cells, or PBMCs.

V dropped 5 bases and J dropped 2; count of bases not matched to a gene: 9. The CDR3 length is 15 residues. Germline assignment: CDR1 SGHDT and CDR2 YYEEEE. This clone has just one count. In the study's own analysis: Reference gene primer amplification gave nucleated cell count estimates. Measured with immunoSEQ multiplex PCR; TCRdb has only the in-frame clones, and not every one. Clone size and V and J calls were adopted from that table, with D and trimming inferred from the DNA. Of tens of thousands of clones in the sample, 89% were seen once. The chain recombines TRBV5-6 with TRBJ1-1; TRBD1 aligns across 7 bases. The receptor was derived from a man aged 50-60 years with active COVID-19. Source material: peripheral blood. The CDR3 loop reads CASRSLDRSNTEAFF. DNA for the CDR3: TGTGCCAGCAGGTCGCTGGACAGGTCAAACACTGAAGCTTTCTTT.